This paragraph covers one T cell receptor beta chain sequence. This entry belongs to a study of blood T cell repertoires in COVID-19. The CDR3 length is 15 residues. Trimming cost V 3 bases and J 1 base; bases outside gene matches: 2. Germline V gives CDR1 SGHTA, CDR2 FQGNSA. TCRdb's table, derived via immunoSEQ multiplex PCR, lists solely in-frame clones and lacks some. The table lists tens of thousands of clones, under 90% of them singletons. Sequenced input: peripheral blood. The TCR sequence derives from a man in his fifties or sixties with COVID-19, enrolled during active disease. This chain joins TRBV7-2 and TRBJ2-7; 11 bases are shared with TRBD2. CDR3 bases: TGTGCCAGCAGCTTGTCTAGCGGGGGGTCCTACGAGCAGTACTTC. Its translation: CASSLSSGGSYEQYF.